This T cell receptor (beta chain) derives from a study of T cells in women clearing cervical HPV infection. This CDR3 spans 17 amino acids. Germline trimming cut 5 bases from V and 6 bases from J; bases unmatched to any gene: 16. Germline CDR1 LGHDT, CDR2 YNNKEL (reference sequence). For this clone: The read ends 3 residues early relative to the CDR3; the germline J gene fills the gap.

Some clones are missing from TCRdb's copy, which holds only in-frame ones; the method was immunoSEQ multiplex PCR. Its table records roughly 48,000 clones. The sequenced sample was blood buffy coat. This receptor was identified in a woman between 18 and 70 years old with a cervical HPV16 infection that either progressed to CIN3+ or cleared (not recorded which). The chain uses TRBV3-1 (or the pseudogene TRBV3-2) and TRBJ2-1; 7 bases agree with TRBD1. CDR3 DNA, as far as it was read: TGTGCCAGCAGCATCGACGACAGGGTCATTATGGGCAATGAG. This gives the protein CASSIDDRVIMGNE. The complete CDR3 reads CASSIDDRVIMGNEQFF.